This T cell receptor (beta chain) was captured by sequencing in a study of CD8 T cells in ankylosing spondylitis. Findings and caveats of the study: Ankylosing spondylitis blood seemed to carry a telltale TCR beta motif made of several highly homologous variants.

Germline V gives CDR1 DFQATT, CDR2 SNEGSKA (reference sequence). The CDR3 is 14 residues long. V lost 3 bases and J 3 bases, leaving 11 bases between the germline ends. The sample holds a few counts of this clonotype. Its target is not known. Each CDR3 protein gets one entry after TCRdb re-called the 5' RACE reads with MiXCR. The profile shows approximately 300,000 distinct CDR3 sequences, 15% to 25% of them singletons. V usage is TRBV20-1 and J usage is TRBJ1-4; TRBD1 might be the D (6 bases). The receptor comes from a male donor with ankylosing spondylitis or in good health (not recorded which). The sequencing sample was made of blood, either unsorted or a sorted T cell fraction (not recorded which). The CDR3 nucleotides read TGCAGTGCTAGGGGGGCGCAGGCTAATGAAAAACTGTTTTTT. Residues: CSARGAQANEKLFF.